This T cell receptor beta chain was obtained from a study of blood T cell repertoires in COVID-19. Study details: Samples taken during acute and convalescent COVID-19 were collected in the United States, Italy and Spain. The cDNA or gDNA used as material had been derived from T cells, B-cell-depleted T cells, or PBMCs.

V gave up 6 bases and J gave up 1 base, with 15 bases separating them. The CDR3 consists of 15 residues. Germline CDR1 and CDR2: SNHLY and FYNNEI. Authors' methods: Nucleated cell counts were estimated from reference gene primer amplification. Clones were read by immunoSEQ multiplex PCR, and TCRdb kept only the in-frame ones, dropping some. D and trimming were read from the DNA, whereas the V and J calls and clone size are those reported in that table. This sample has about 400,000 clones, with around 86% found just once. The sequencing sample was made of peripheral blood. This chain links TRBV2 with TRBJ1-2; perhaps TRBD1 as D (5 bases). The origin of this receptor is a woman aged 25 to 39 with active or convalescent COVID-19. The CDR3 here is CASSPGGDDNYGYTF. DNA of the CDR3: TGTGCCAGCAGCCCGGGAGGGGACGATAACTATGGCTACACCTTC.